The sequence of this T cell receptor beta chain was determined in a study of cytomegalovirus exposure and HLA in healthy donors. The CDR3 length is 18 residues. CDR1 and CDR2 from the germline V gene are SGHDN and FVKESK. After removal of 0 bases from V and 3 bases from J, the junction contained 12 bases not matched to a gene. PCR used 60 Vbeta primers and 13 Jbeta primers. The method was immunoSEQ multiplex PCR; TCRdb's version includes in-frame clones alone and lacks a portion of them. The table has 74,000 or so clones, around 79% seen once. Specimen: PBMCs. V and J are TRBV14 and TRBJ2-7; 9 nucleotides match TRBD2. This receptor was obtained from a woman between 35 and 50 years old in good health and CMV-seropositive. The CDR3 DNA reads TGTGCCAGCAGCCAAGATCACCCCCTGCGGGGGGGAATCTACGAGCAGTACTTC. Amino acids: CASSQDHPLRGGIYEQYF. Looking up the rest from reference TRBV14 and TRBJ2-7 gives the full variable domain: EAGVTQFPSHSVIEKGQTVTLRCDPISGHDNLYWYRRVMGKEIKFLLHFVKESKQDESGMPNNRFLAERTGGTYSTLKVQPAELEDSGVYFCASSQDHPLRGGIYEQYFGPGTRLTVT.